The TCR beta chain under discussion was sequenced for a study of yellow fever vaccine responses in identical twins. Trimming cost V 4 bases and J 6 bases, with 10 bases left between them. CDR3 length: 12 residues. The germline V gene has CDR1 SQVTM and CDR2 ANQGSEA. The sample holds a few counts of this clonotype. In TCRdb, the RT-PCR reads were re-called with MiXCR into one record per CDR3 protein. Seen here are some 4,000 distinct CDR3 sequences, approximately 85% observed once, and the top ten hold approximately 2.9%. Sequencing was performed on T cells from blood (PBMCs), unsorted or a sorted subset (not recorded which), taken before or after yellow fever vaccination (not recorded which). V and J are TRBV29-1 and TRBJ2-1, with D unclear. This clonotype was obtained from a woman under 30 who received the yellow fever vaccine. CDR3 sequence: CSVVSVINEQFF. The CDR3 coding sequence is TGCAGCGTTGTTTCGGTGATCAATGAGCAGTTCTTC.